This entry features one T cell receptor beta chain sequence. The target antigen is unknown. This entry comes from a study of cytomegalovirus exposure and HLA in healthy donors. Findings and limits, study-wide: A later analysis reportedly identified an Asian-associated ancestry cluster as carrying fewer N-insertions than the 666-donor mean.

PCR was performed using 60 Vbeta and 13 Jbeta primers. Method: immunoSEQ multiplex PCR; TCRdb's copy keeps in-frame clones and lacks some. This sample has 150,000 to 200,000 clones, with 8.5% to 10% found just once. CDR3 length: 13 amino acids. V was pared by 1 base and J by 1 base, with 4 bases between. The germline V gene encodes CDR1 MNHEY and CDR2 SVGAGI. V is TRBV6-5 and J is TRBJ1-1; unclear D gene. Source material: PBMCs. The sequence came from a woman in her twenties or thirties in good health and CMV-seropositive. The CDR3 here is CASSYWANTEAFF. The CDR3 nucleotides read TGTGCCAGCAGTTACTGGGCGAACACTGAAGCTTTCTTT.